The entry below gives a single T cell receptor (beta chain) sequence along with its context. Its antigen is currently unknown. This table comes from immunoSEQ multiplex PCR, and its TCRdb copy is limited to in-frame clones, with some not included. The sample lists some 120,000 clones, approximately 88% occurring once. CDR1 and CDR2 from the germline V gene are MNHEY and SMNVEV (reference sequence). The CDR3 length is 17 residues. V was cut by 5 bases and J by 10 bases, with 26 bases left in between. This record comes from a study of T cell responses to AZD1222 COVID-19 vaccine. Across the study: Second-dose groups at about 4 or about 12 weeks were pooled.

Study-level results: Spike-wide vaccine-associated CD4 TCRs dominated at 160-218 and 743-854. Unmutated variant regions are reportedly the target of nearly half of TCRs that are spike-specific.

The sequenced sample was peripheral blood, obtained on day 0 of AZD1222 vaccination. The chain joins TRBV27 to TRBJ1-4; D gene uncertain. This sequence originates from an adult in good health. The CDR3 DNA reads TGTGCCAGCAGTCCCCCTTGGGGATTAGTGGGAAGTGGAAAACTGTTTTTT. The encoded protein is CASSPPWGLVGSGKLFF.